Described below is a single T cell receptor (beta chain) sequence and its context. In the authors' workflow: Reference gene primer amplification gave nucleated cell count estimates. Libraries were prepared by immunoSEQ multiplex PCR; TCRdb keeps only in-frame clonotypes and omits some of them. V and J calls plus clone size are reproduced from that table; the DNA served to infer D and trimming. The sample lists 120,000 to 150,000 clones, 88% occurring once. This sample was included in a study of blood T cell repertoires in COVID-19. Study-wide context: The United States, Italy and Spain were the sources of the acute and convalescent COVID-19 samples. T cells, B-cell-depleted T cells, or PBMCs provided the cDNA or gDNA that served as material.

The CDR3 sequence is 13 residues long. The germline V gene encodes CDR1 LNHDA and CDR2 SQIVND (reference sequence). The ends lost 8 bases at V and 2 bases at J; junction bases unmatched: 4. The clonotype originates from a human donor in a cohort sampled during active COVID-19. Source material: peripheral blood. The V gene is TRBV19, the J gene TRBJ1-2, with 8 bases fitting TRBD1. The CDR3 spells CASRQGANYGYTF. The CDR3 region has the DNA TGTGCCAGTCGTCAGGGGGCGAACTATGGCTACACCTTC. Full variable domain (remainder filled in from reference TRBV19 and TRBJ1-2): DGGITQSPKYLFRKEGQNVTLSCEQNLNHDAMYWYRQDPGQGLRLIYYSQIVNDFQKGDIAEGYSVSREKKESFPLTVTSAQKNPTAFYLCASRQGANYGYTFGSGTRLTVV.